One sample yielded the 27 T cell receptor beta chains listed below, sequenced in a study of CD8 T cells in Susac syndrome. RNA, at about 0.5 to 1 ug, was reverse transcribed with random hexamers. TCRdb analysed the immunoSEQ multiplex PCR reads with MiXCR anew, one entry per CDR3 protein. The sample holds 100,000 to 150,000 distinct CDR3 sequences, 96% seen once. The sequenced sample consisted of CD4+ T cells from PBMCs. These receptors all come from a human donor with Susac syndrome.

The V and J genes are TRBV6-2 or TRBV6-3 and TRBJ1-5; weak D call: TRBD1 (5 bases). With 6 bases removed from V and 4 bases from J, the gap between germline ends came to 13 bases. The germline V gene encodes CDR1 MNHEY and CDR2 SVGEGT. This CDR3 spans 14 amino acids. The CDR3 reads CASSDDSSNQPQHF. The CDR3 region has the DNA TGTGCCAGCAGCGACGACAGTTCAAATCAGCCCCAGCATTTT.

This clonotype was counted once. V usage is TRBV29-1 and J usage is TRBJ2-3; D is perhaps TRBD2 (6 bases). Germline V lookup: CDR1 SQVTM, CDR2 ANQGSEA. CDR3 length: 14 residues. Deletions cut 3 bases from V and 4 bases from J, with 14 bases between. This CDR3 reads CSVDSRLGSDTQYF. The CDR3 nucleotides read TGCAGCGTTGATTCGAGACTAGGGTCAGATACGCAGTATTTT.

This chain joins TRBV20-1 and TRBJ1-2, with D hard to call. The length of the CDR3 is 10 residues. V was shortened by 5 bases and J by 6 bases, with 7 bases between the two germline ends. CDR1 is DFQATT and CDR2 is SNEGSKA in the germline V gene (reference sequence). CDR3 sequence (DNA): TGCAGTGCTCCTCAGGATGGCTACACCTTC. The encoded protein is CSAPQDGYTF.

Concerning this clonotype itself: A read error may produce the germline difference seen at one junction end. J is TRBJ2-4 and V is TRBV4-1; either TRBD1 or TRBD2 may fit D (5 bases each). Germline CDR1 reads MGHRA; CDR2 reads YSYEKL. The CDR3 consists of 11 residues. CDR3 sequence: CASSQGYGTDF. The CDR3 nucleotides are TGCGCCAGCAGCCAAGGCTACGGGACGGACTTC.

This sequence joins TRBV7-9 and TRBJ1-2; 7 positions agree with TRBD1. The J segment lost 4 bases and the V segment lost 5 bases, leaving 16 bases of the junction unmatched. The CDR3 covers 17 residues. The germline CDR1 and CDR2 sequences are SEHNR and FQNEAQ (reference sequence). In DNA, the CDR3 is TGTGCCAGCAGCCCCTTCGCGGACAGGCATCCAAGCTATGGCTACACCTTC. This codes for CASSPFADRHPSYGYTF.

The V gene is TRBV25-1, the J gene TRBJ2-7; 9 nucleotides line up with TRBD1. This CDR3 is built from 15 residues. Germline V gene sequence: CDR1 MGHDK, CDR2 SYGVNS. The trim removed 1 base at V and 5 bases at J, leaving 6 bases unmatched. CDR3 in amino acids: CASSEWAGQGNEQYF. DNA of the CDR3: TGTGCCAGCAGTGAATGGGCGGGACAGGGCAACGAGCAGTACTTC.

The chain uses TRBV18 and TRBJ2-7, with 7 bases lining up with TRBD1. This CDR3 has 15 residues. Germline values: CDR1 KGHSH, CDR2 LQKENI. V gave up 3 bases and J gave up 0 bases; unmatched junction bases: 5. The CDR3 here is CASSPGTESSYEQYF. CDR3 sequence (DNA): TGTGCCAGCTCACCTGGGACAGAGAGCTCCTACGAGCAGTACTTC.

This chain connects TRBV7-6 to TRBJ2-5, with 8 positions matching TRBD1. The CDR3 is 14 residues long. The trim removed 8 bases at V and 7 bases at J, leaving 12 bases unmatched. Germline CDR1 reads SGHVS; CDR2 reads FNYEAQ. CDR3 region: CASGQTGEYGTQYF. The CDR3 DNA sequence: TGTGCCAGCGGGCAGACAGGGGAATATGGGACCCAGTACTTC.

This sequence joins TRBV6-1 and TRBJ2-3, with 7 bases lining up with TRBD1. With 6 bases clipped from V and 6 bases from J, the junction kept 15 bases outside the gene matches. Germline V gene data show CDR1 as MNHNS and CDR2 as SASEGT. The CDR3 has 16 amino acids. CDR3 DNA sequence: TGTGCCAGCAGCCGAAACACTGGACAGGTCGGGGATACGCAGTATTTT. Amino acids: CASSRNTGQVGDTQYF.

This clonotype was seen just once. This chain links TRBV10-3 with TRBJ2-3; D is unclear. Trimming pared 7 bases from V and 2 bases from J, leaving 7 bases between. Germline values: CDR1 ENHRY, CDR2 SYGVKD. The CDR3 extends over 12 amino acids. The CDR3 region is CAIMGTTDTQYF. Here the CDR3 DNA reads TGTGCCATCATGGGCACCACAGATACGCAGTATTTT.

The rearrangement uses TRBV30 and TRBJ1-2; the D is unclear. The CDR3 covers 15 residues. The V end was cut by 2 bases, the J end by 4 bases, with 17 bases between. Germline lookup yields CDR1 GTSNPN and CDR2 SVGIG (reference sequence). Here the CDR3 DNA reads TGTGCCTGGAGTCCTGGGTCTCTGGGATCCTATGGCTACACCTTC. It codes for CAWSPGSLGSYGYTF.

The CDR3 loop is CAWSVRWTGKVYEQYF. The CDR3 nucleotides are TGTGCCTGGAGTGTCCGATGGACAGGGAAAGTCTACGAGCAGTACTTC. V and J are TRBV30 and TRBJ2-7; 8 nucleotides agree with TRBD1. V trimming: 0 bases; J trimming: 3 bases; junction bases outside the gene matches: 10. This CDR3 region has 16 residues. Germline V CDR1 and CDR2: GTSNPN, SVGIG (reference sequence).

This chain joins TRBV29-1 and TRBJ2-1; TRBD2 is a possible D gene (5 bases). This CDR3 spans 13 amino acids. The germline CDR1 and CDR2 sequences are SQVTM and ANQGSEA. The germline V and J ends were trimmed by 7 bases and 8 bases, with 18 bases remaining between them. CDR3 bases: TGCAGCGCCGACGACTATGGCTCCGATGAGCAGTTCTTC. This sequence encodes CSADDYGSDEQFF.

The rearrangement links TRBV5-6 to TRBJ1-4, with D possibly matching TRBD1 (6 bases). The V gene lost 0 bases and the J gene lost 7 bases, with 13 bases spanning the gap. Germline loops: CDR1 SGHDT, CDR2 YYEEEE. The CDR3 is 15 residues long. CDR3 sequence reads: CASSLAGGQTEKLFF. The DNA of the CDR3 is TGTGCCAGCAGCTTGGCCGGCGGACAGACTGAAAAACTGTTTTTT.

Written as DNA, the CDR3 is TGTGCCAGCAGCCAAGCCTTTCACCTGGGGATTACCGGGGAGCTGTTTTTT. As protein: CASSQAFHLGITGELFF. The chain links TRBV4-2 to TRBJ2-2; D is uncertain. The CDR3 spans 17 residues. V lost 1 base and J 5 bases, leaving 17 bases between the germline ends. The germline CDR1 and CDR2 sequences are LGHNA and YNFKEQ.

The genes are TRBV20-1 and TRBJ2-5, with TRBD1 matching 7 bases. The CDR3 is 15 residues long. Trimming cost V 0 bases and J 2 bases; bases outside gene matches: 6. Germline CDR1 and CDR2: DFQATT and SNEGSKA (reference sequence). CDR3 DNA: TGCAGTGCTAGAGATGGGACAGATCATCAAGAGACCCAGTACTTC. This encodes CSARDGTDHQETQYF.

This chain connects TRBV5-4 to TRBJ2-1; D not certain. Germline V lookup: CDR1 SGHNT, CDR2 YYREEE (reference sequence). Trimming cost V 4 bases and J 8 bases, with 16 bases left between them. The CDR3 loop spans 14 amino acids. The CDR3 loop is CASSADHPPHEQFF. CDR3 in DNA: TGTGCCAGCAGCGCGGACCACCCCCCCCATGAGCAGTTCTTC.

The rearrangement links TRBV29-1 to TRBJ1-1; no clear D. This CDR3 has 14 amino acids. Deletions cut 3 bases from V and 0 bases from J, with 11 bases between. Germline CDR1 reads SQVTM; CDR2 reads ANQGSEA. The CDR3 bases are TGCAGCGTTGAGAAGGCAGGCCTGAACACTGAAGCTTTCTTT. The encoded protein is CSVEKAGLNTEAFF.

The gene calls are TRBV7-9 and TRBJ1-2, with D perhaps matching TRBD1 (6 bases). CDR1 SEHNR and CDR2 FQNEAQ come from the germline V gene (reference sequence). This CDR3 has 15 residues. Trimming pared 5 bases from V and 8 bases from J, leaving 21 bases between. The CDR3 DNA reads TGTGCCAGCAGCCGCGTCGACGCGGGGGCGGGAGGCTACACCTTC. Amino acids: CASSRVDAGAGGYTF.

The chain is built from TRBV7-9 and TRBJ2-7; no reliable D call. This CDR3 spans 12 amino acids. Germline V lookup: CDR1 SEHNR, CDR2 FQNEAQ (reference sequence). The V end was cut by 2 bases, the J end by 5 bases, with 7 bases between. The CDR3 DNA sequence: TGTGCCAGCAGCTTAAAAGGTCACGAGCAGTACTTC. Protein product: CASSLKGHEQYF.

The genes are TRBV20-1 and TRBJ1-1; 7 bases map to TRBD1. The CDR3 loop spans 14 amino acids. V gave up 0 bases and J gave up 4 bases; unmatched junction bases: 5. Germline CDR1 DFQATT, CDR2 SNEGSKA (reference sequence). CDR3 sequence reads: CSARDSAGGTEAFF. CDR3 DNA sequence: TGCAGTGCTAGAGATAGCGCAGGGGGCACTGAAGCTTTCTTT.

The chain combines TRBV2 with TRBJ2-7, with a weak D call TRBD1 (6 bases). Germline assignment: CDR1 SNHLY and CDR2 FYNNEI. This CDR3 spans 14 amino acids. V shed 2 bases and J shed 6 bases, with 14 bases lying between them. CDR3 DNA: TGTGCCAGCAGTGAAAGGCAGGGGCCCTCCGAGCAGTACTTC. This sequence encodes CASSERQGPSEQYF.

This chain joins TRBV5-4 and TRBJ1-1, with unresolved D. This CDR3 comprises 12 residues. Deletions cut 0 bases from V and 8 bases from J, with 8 bases between. Germline loops: CDR1 SGHNT, CDR2 YYREEE (reference sequence). CDR3 loop: CASSLGYGEAFF. In nucleotides, the CDR3 is TGTGCCAGCAGCTTGGGTTATGGCGAAGCTTTCTTT.

The chain couples TRBV30 to TRBJ2-3; 9 bases match TRBD2. CDR1 and CDR2 (germline): GTSNPN, SVGIG (reference sequence). Unmatched junction bases numbered 4, after V lost 0 bases and J lost 3 bases. The CDR3 has 15 amino acids. CDR3 nucleotide sequence: TGTGCCTGGAGTGTAAGGCTAGCGGGAACAGATACGCAGTATTTT. It yields the protein CAWSVRLAGTDTQYF.

The chain is built from TRBV20-1 and TRBJ1-2; D call uncertain. V lost 3 bases, J lost 3 bases, and 8 bases lay in between. The CDR3 spans 12 residues. CDR1 and CDR2 from the germline V gene are DFQATT and SNEGSKA (reference sequence). In DNA form, the CDR3 reads TGCAGTGCTAGTCCCTGGGACTATGGCTACACCTTC. Amino acids: CSASPWDYGYTF.

The gene calls are TRBV27 and TRBJ2-7; D might be TRBD1 (7 bases). This CDR3 contains 12 residues. Trimming shortened V by 6 bases and J by 9 bases, and 15 bases separated the two germline ends. CDR1 MNHEY and CDR2 SMNVEV come from the germline V gene (reference sequence). The CDR3 nucleotides read TGTGCCAGCAGGGCTCTTCAGGGGGGGCAGTACTTC. Translating gives CASRALQGGQYF.

The chain joins TRBV11-2 to TRBJ1-1; D remains ambiguous. CDR1 is SGHAT, CDR2 FQNNGV, per germline. This CDR3 contains 15 residues. The ends were cut back, 2 bases at V and 5 bases at J, with 15 bases in the middle. CDR3 sequence reads: CASSLSWQTRTEAFF. The CDR3, as DNA: TGTGCCAGCAGCTTATCCTGGCAGACGAGGACTGAAGCTTTCTTT.